This TCR beta chain is drawn from a study of OX40 agonist ivuxolimab in advanced cancers. Some background on the complete study: Ivuxolimab was an agonistic, fully human IgG2 monoclonal antibody directed against OX40 (CD134), a costimulatory receptor. Intravenous ivuxolimab was administered to patients every 2 weeks at six dose levels: 0.01, 0.1, 0.3, 1.5, 3 and 10 mg/kg. Among the roughly 50 dose-escalation patients, around 20 had hepatocellular carcinoma, roughly 15 melanoma, 9 renal cell carcinoma and 9 head and neck cancer. In the dose-escalation cohort, 70% to 85% of patients were male, and the mean age was roughly 60 years with a range of roughly 20 to 79. Patients were allowed to have had prior anti-PD-1, anti-PD-L1 or anti-CTLA-4 therapy, and 40% of the dose-escalation patients had been treated with checkpoint inhibitors. Three dose-escalation patients achieved partial responses, one with hepatocellular carcinoma and two with cutaneous melanoma. Peripheral TCRbeta sequencing aimed to test whether ivuxolimab altered TCR sequence diversity and caused clonal T-cell expansion. The paper reports the monotherapy dose-escalation portion (N ≈ 50 patients) of the phase I ivuxolimab trial. Here is what the overall study found, with its caveats: Partial responders in the 0.1-3.0 mg/kg groups had among the lowest normalized peripheral clonal expansion, especially among CD8+ T cells. The antigen specificity of the peripheral T cells that underwent clonal expansion was not determined. At doses from 0.1 to 3.0 mg/kg, clonal expansion was seen in both CD4+ and CD8+ blood T cells between baseline and week 6. Low levels of normalized T-cell clonal expansion were also seen in some patients who did not respond. On average, CD8+ T cells showed more expanded clones than CD4+ T cells after ivuxolimab.

The trial excluded patients who had a history of autoimmune disease or who were on systemic immunosuppression. Peripheral blood for TCR sequencing was collected from all dose cohorts at baseline, on cycle 4 day 1, and on cycle 7 day 1. The samples were drawn from a first-in-human, open-label, multicenter phase I dose-escalation trial of ivuxolimab. Adults with locally advanced or metastatic melanoma, renal cell carcinoma, hepatocellular carcinoma or head and neck squamous cell carcinoma were enrolled in the trial. CD4+ and CD8+ T cells were sorted separately from peripheral blood before TCR sequencing. A word on this clone: What this receptor recognizes is not known. Base qualities are not at hand, and no much larger clone is one base apart.

The cysteine opens and the phenylalanine closes a CDR3 of 18 amino acids. The only DNA kept is the CDR3, 54 bases in frame from the first base. The germline V gene yields SGHRS for CDR1 and YFSETQ for CDR2. From V the trimming removes 1 base and from J it removes 0 bases, while the gene matches leave 9 bases of the junction unaccounted for. To sequence the TCRbeta CDR3 region, genomic DNA was isolated from the sorted cells. The immunoSEQ Assay was used for sequencing of TCRbeta CDR3 regions. This immuneACCESS table, as held by TCRdb, lists in-frame sequences with V and J called but not all clones. Of the missing ones, under half trace to an unresolved V gene in checked studies; the others have no known cause. The sample includes about 49,000 clones, with roughly 85% observed a single time. In total, the top ten clones hold roughly 7.9% of the sample.

The chain couples TRBV5-1 to TRBJ2-7, with 11 junctional bases fitting TRBD2. The receptor was isolated from an adult with an advanced solid tumor such as melanoma, head and neck, liver or kidney cancer. The sample was CD4+ or CD8+ T cells sorted from blood, taken in a trial of the OX40 agonist ivuxolimab. The CDR3: CASSLWLGLAEASYEQYF. At the DNA level, the sequence is TGCGCCAGCAGCTTGTGGTTGGGACTAGCGGAGGCCTCCTACGAGCAGTACTTC.